The 10 T cell receptor beta chains below all came from one sample that was sequenced in a study of T-cell memory formation after mild COVID-19. TCRdb re-called the 5' RACE reads through MiXCR, storing one row per CDR3 protein. The sample contains approximately 300,000 distinct CDR3 sequences, roughly 8.2% of which appear only once. Sequencing used PBMCs or a T cell subset sorted from them (not recorded which). These receptors were obtained from a man aged 18 to 29 who had mild COVID-19 (a few samples of this study predate the infection). Cell type and time point are not known.

Only a few counts were recorded for this clonotype. This sequence joins TRBV12-3 or TRBV12-4 and TRBJ2-3, with 8 nucleotides matching TRBD1. V shed 6 bases and J 2 bases; nucleotides not matched to a gene: 10. The CDR3 totals 16 residues. Here the CDR3 reads CASRFWSDRDTDTQYF. The CDR3 nucleotides read TGTGCCAGCAGATTTTGGTCGGACAGGGACACAGATACGCAGTATTTT.

The J gene is TRBJ2-7, the V gene TRBV30, with D perhaps matching TRBD1 (5 bases). CDR3 length equals 12 residues. The germline V gene has CDR1 GTSNPN and CDR2 SVGIG (reference sequence). V dropped 3 bases and J dropped 3 bases, with 9 bases sitting between them. CDR3: CAWSVQGYEQYF. The DNA for the CDR3 is TGTGCCTGGAGCGTTCAGGGCTACGAGCAGTACTTC. Full variable domain (missing parts from reference TRBV30 and TRBJ2-7): SQTIHQWPATLVQPVGSPLSLECTVEGTSNPNLYWYRQAAGRGLQLLFYSVGIGQISSEVPQNLSASRPQDRQFILSSKKLLLSDSGFYLCAWSVQGYEQYFGPGTRLTVT.

The table lists this clonotype with many counts. The chain is built from TRBV12-3 or TRBV12-4 and TRBJ1-1; D possibly corresponds to TRBD1 (5 bases). V was trimmed by 3 bases and J by 10 bases, leaving 12 bases between them. The CDR3 is 12 residues long. CDR3 nucleotides: TGTGCCAGCAGTTTTTTGGAGGGACGAGCTTTCTTT. This translates into CASSFLEGRAFF.

This sequence joins TRBV6-1 and TRBJ1-4, with D unclear. Germline-derived CDR1 and CDR2 are MNHNS and SASEGT. V was pared by 6 bases and J by 5 bases, with 10 bases between. There are 13 residues in the CDR3. CDR3 bases: TGTGCCAGCAGCCCGGGTTGGAATGAAAAACTGTTTTTT. Translating gives CASSPGWNEKLFF.

Ten or more counts support this clonotype. The chain joins TRBV5-5 to TRBJ2-7; D may be TRBD2 (7 bases). The germline CDR1 and CDR2 sequences are SGHKS and YYEKEE (reference sequence). Trimming removed 4 bases at V and 4 bases at J, with 18 bases between. CDR3 length: 15 residues. CDR3 amino acids: CASSRGGAEKYEQYV. The DNA for the CDR3 is TGTGCCAGCAGCCGAGGGGGGGCCGAGAAATACGAGCAGTACGTC.

This clonotype was detected many times. The gene calls are TRBV5-1 and TRBJ2-1; the D call may be TRBD1 or TRBD2 (5 bases each). The CDR3 runs 16 residues. CDR1 and CDR2 from the germline V gene are SGHRS and YFSETQ. Trimming pared 0 bases from V and 2 bases from J, leaving 12 bases between. The CDR3 DNA reads as TGCGCCAGCAGCTTGGTCGGGGCAGCCCCCTACAATGAGCAGTTCTTC. It encodes CASSLVGAAPYNEQFF.

The chain recombines TRBV4-3 with TRBJ2-7, with TRBD1 matching 10 bases. The CDR3 runs 16 residues. V lost 3 bases, J lost 0 bases, and 5 bases stayed unmatched. Germline-derived CDR1 and CDR2 are LGHNA and YSLEER. The CDR3 protein is CASSQTGTGASYEQYF. The CDR3 DNA sequence: TGCGCCAGCAGCCAGACCGGGACAGGGGCCTCCTACGAGCAGTACTTC.

This clonotype came up a few times. This chain uses TRBV7-9 with TRBJ2-3, with D perhaps matching TRBD2 (7 bases). V was pared by 3 bases and J by 3 bases, with 13 bases between. The CDR3 has 15 residues. Germline lookup yields CDR1 SEHNR and CDR2 FQNEAQ (reference sequence). The CDR3: CASSFWGGGTDTQYF. In nucleotides, the CDR3 is TGTGCCAGCAGCTTCTGGGGGGGCGGTACAGATACGCAGTATTTT.

Many counts were recorded for this clonotype. The chain links TRBV5-1 to TRBJ2-3; D is unclear. Germline loops: CDR1 SGHRS, CDR2 YFSETQ. Between the trimmed V and J ends, which lost 4 bases and 4 bases, there was a span of 7 bases. The CDR3 is 12 amino acids. CDR3 sequence reads: CASSLFSDTQYF. The DNA for the CDR3 is TGCGCCAGCAGCCTCTTTTCAGATACGCAGTATTTT.

This clonotype was picked up many times. The chain links TRBV27 to TRBJ2-1; the match to TRBD2 covers 12 bases. V lost 3 bases, J lost 5 bases, and 5 bases stayed unmatched. Germline V gives CDR1 MNHEY, CDR2 SMNVEV (reference sequence). The CDR3 is made up of 16 amino acids. The CDR3 loop is CASSFGLAGRHNEQFF. CDR3 sequence (DNA): TGTGCCAGCAGTTTCGGACTAGCGGGGAGACACAATGAGCAGTTCTTC.